This entry is about one T cell receptor beta chain. Its antigen is undetermined. The sample comes from a study of shared clonotypes between healthy human individuals. The study, taken as a whole, reports: Clonotype sharing among donors was expected to depend on sequencing depth. Tissues were not sampled, only blood, and their repertoires likely differ.

The assay was immunoSEQ multiplex PCR, and TCRdb's table has in-frame clones only and misses some. The sample includes a few million clones, approximately 94% of them seen just once. Germline assignment: CDR1 SNHLY and CDR2 FYNNEI. This CDR3 has 15 residues. V trimming: 5 bases; J trimming: 4 bases; junction bases outside the gene matches: 4. The receptor comes from a man between 18 and 29 years old in good health. Sequencing was done on a sample of naive CD4+ T cells sorted from blood. As to subset: CD45RA+ positively selected. This chain uses TRBV2 with TRBJ2-3, with 12 bases fitting TRBD1. The chain's CDR3 is CASSSGTGGPDTQYF. The CDR3 region has the DNA TGTGCCAGCAGTTCCGGGACAGGGGGCCCAGATACGCAGTATTTT.